This passage covers 27 T cell receptor beta chains from one sample sequenced in a study of blood T cells in healthy people across ages. With a J-beta primer mix and a sample-barcoded 5' primer, a second PCR ran roughly 6 to 12 cycles. A single record per CDR3 protein comes from TCRdb applying MiXCR to the 5' RACE reads. The repertoire holds about 1.1 million distinct CDR3 sequences, with around two fifths as singletons. What was sequenced was blood. Receptors were obtained from a man between 18 and 29 years old in good health.

The CDR3 region is CSAEGRGSYNEQYF. The CDR3 nucleotides read TGCAGTGCTGAAGGGAGGGGCAGCTACAATGAGCAGTACTTC. J is TRBJ2-1 and V is TRBV20-1; 7 bases fit TRBD2. The J call may be faulty, since TRBJ2-7 better matches the DNA end. The CDR3 runs to 14 residues. The germline gives CDR1 DFQATT, CDR2 SNEGSKA (reference sequence).

The table lists this clonotype with many counts. The chain couples TRBV7-2 to TRBJ1-4; 7 bases line up with TRBD1. Germline V lookup: CDR1 SGHTA, CDR2 FQGNSA. After removal of 0 bases from V and 4 bases from J, the junction contained 8 bases not matched to a gene. This CDR3 contains 17 residues. The CDR3 coding sequence is TGTGCCAGCAGCTTAGCAATAGGGGGCGTACATAATGAAAAACTGTTTTTT. Its protein product is CASSLAIGGVHNEKLFF. Full variable domain (remainder filled in from reference TRBV7-2 and TRBJ1-4): GAGVSQSPSNKVTEKGKDVELRCDPISGHTALYWYRQSLGQGLEFLIYFQGNSAPDKSGLPSDRFSAERTGGSVSTLTIQRTQQEDSAVYLCASSLAIGGVHNEKLFFGSGTQLSVL.

In DNA, the CDR3 is TGCAGTGCTAGAGACCTGGGCAGCCAGCCCCAGCATTTT. Translated, it gives CSARDLGSQPQHF. The rearrangement uses TRBV20-1 and TRBJ1-5; no definite D call. This CDR3 comprises 13 residues. V lost 0 bases and J 7 bases, leaving 10 bases between the germline ends. Germline lookup yields CDR1 DFQATT and CDR2 SNEGSKA (reference sequence).

This clonotype was seen more than once but under ten times. The chain uses TRBV7-2 and TRBJ1-5; TRBD1 might be the D (5 bases). The CDR3 contains 16 residues. In germline, CDR1 is SGHTA, CDR2 FQGNSA. With 1 base removed from V and 0 bases from J, the gap between germline ends came to 10 bases. CDR3 in amino acids: CASSLEPGTSNQPQHF. The CDR3 DNA reads TGTGCCAGCAGCTTAGAACCTGGGACTAGCAATCAGCCCCAGCATTTT.

The CDR3 sequence is CASSQETGHNQPQHF. DNA of the CDR3: TGCGCCAGCAGCCAAGAGACAGGGCACAATCAGCCCCAGCATTTT. The gene calls are TRBV5-1 and TRBJ1-5, with 7 bases that match TRBD1. This CDR3 is 15 amino acids long. Germline CDR1 reads SGHRS; CDR2 reads YFSETQ. Trimming removed 4 bases from V and 3 bases from J; junction bases left unmatched: 7.

This clonotype was detected many times. This chain links TRBV10-3 with TRBJ2-1; D unclear. Germline V gene sequence: CDR1 ENHRY, CDR2 SYGVKD. The CDR3 consists of 14 residues. Between the trimmed V and J ends, which lost 4 bases and 8 bases, there was a span of 15 bases. DNA for the CDR3: TGTGCCATCAGTGGTAGGGTTTTAAGCGATGAGCAGTTCTTC. Encoded protein: CAISGRVLSDEQFF.

This clonotype has just a few counts. The chain carries TRBV4-1 and TRBJ1-2, with a tentative D call TRBD1 (5 bases). Trimming pared 1 base from V and 2 bases from J, leaving 11 bases between. There are 15 residues in the CDR3. In germline, CDR1 is MGHRA, CDR2 YSYEKL. In DNA, the CDR3 is TGCGCCAGCAGCCAAGCCGGGACCCCAAACTATGGCTACACCTTC. It codes for CASSQAGTPNYGYTF.

This clonotype turned up a few times. The rearrangement links TRBV3-1 to TRBJ2-5, with 12 bases lining up with TRBD2. The CDR3 is 16 amino acids. J lost 9 bases, V lost 4 bases, and 12 bases had no gene match. Looked up from germline, CDR1 is LGHDT and CDR2 is YNNKEL (reference sequence). The CDR3 here is CASSLRLAGAIGAQYF. Written as DNA, the CDR3 is TGTGCCAGCAGCCTTAGACTAGCGGGGGCGATCGGGGCCCAGTACTTC.

The chain links TRBV29-1 to TRBJ2-7, with D possibly being TRBD1 (5 bases). The CDR3 consists of 13 residues. Trimming took off 1 base at V and 2 bases at J, with 9 bases between the two ends. Germline CDR1 and CDR2: SQVTM and ANQGSEA. CDR3 sequence: CSVEGVRAYEQYF. The CDR3 DNA reads TGCAGCGTTGAAGGGGTCAGGGCCTACGAGCAGTACTTC.

The J gene is TRBJ2-1, the V gene TRBV12-3 or TRBV12-4, with a tentative D call TRBD2 (7 bases). V was cut by 3 bases and J by 2 bases, with 14 bases left in between. The CDR3 has 16 amino acids. In DNA form, the CDR3 reads TGTGCCAGCAGTTTCGGGTCGGGGGGCCCCTACAATGAGCAGTTCTTC. Encoded protein: CASSFGSGGPYNEQFF.

This clonotype was seen more than once but under ten times. The chain recombines TRBV14 with TRBJ1-4, with a weak D call TRBD1 (5 bases). Germline CDR1 and CDR2: SGHDN and FVKESK. The V end was cut by 0 bases, the J end by 10 bases, with 15 bases between. CDR3 length: 15 amino acids. CDR3 residues: CASSQEGLTVGKLFF. The CDR3 nucleotides are TGTGCCAGCAGCCAAGAGGGGCTGACAGTCGGAAAACTGTTTTTT.

The sample holds one count of this clonotype. The chain employs TRBV7-2 and TRBJ2-1; 13 positions agree with TRBD2. CDR3 size: 15 residues. Germline CDR1 and CDR2: SGHTA and FQGNSA. With 4 bases clipped from V and 9 bases from J, the junction kept 6 bases outside the gene matches. The CDR3, as DNA: TGTGCCAGCAGCTACACTAGCGGGGGGGCAGGTGAGCAGTTCTTC. It is translated as CASSYTSGGAGEQFF.

This clonotype has more than one count but fewer than ten. The J gene is TRBJ1-1, the V gene TRBV6-5, with 7 bases lining up with TRBD1. The V segment lost 7 bases and the J segment 4 bases; nucleotides outside the gene matches: 6. This CDR3 has 13 amino acids. Looked up from germline, CDR1 is MNHEY and CDR2 is SVGAGI. The DNA of the CDR3 is TGTGCCAGCACTGAGACAGGGACCACTGAAGCTTTCTTT. This translates into CASTETGTTEAFF.

The chain couples TRBV6-1 to TRBJ2-7; D unclear. TRBJ2-5 matches the DNA end more closely, so the J call is doubtful. Germline V gene lookup returns CDR1 MNHNS and CDR2 SASEGT. CDR3 size: 11 residues. The CDR3 bases are TGTGCCAGCAGTGAAACCAGGACCCAGTACTTC. It yields the protein CASSETRTQYF.

The CDR3 coding sequence is TGCAGTGCTGAGAGCCCCGGGACAGGTGCACTCTCCAATCAGCCCCAGCATTTT. This sequence encodes CSAESPGTGALSNQPQHF. The gene calls are TRBV20-1 and TRBJ1-5; 8 bases line up with TRBD1. This CDR3 is built from 18 residues. V lost 5 bases and J lost 3; bases outside the gene matches: 18. The germline gives CDR1 DFQATT, CDR2 SNEGSKA (reference sequence).

On this clonotype itself: Sequence at one end of the junction differs from germline and may be a read error. J is TRBJ2-7 and V is TRBV6-2 or TRBV6-3; D not certain. Looked up from germline, CDR1 is MNHEY and CDR2 is SVGEGT. The length of the CDR3 is 12 residues. DNA for the CDR3: TGTGCCTGCAGTTACCGGCTGAGCGAGCAGTACTTC. Encoded protein: CACSYRLSEQYF.

The rearrangement links TRBV28 to TRBJ1-1; D is unclear. CDR3 size: 15 residues. Germline V gene sequence: CDR1 MDHEN, CDR2 SYDVKM. V was clipped by 8 bases and J by 1 base, with 17 bases between them. This CDR3 is CASSDGESRNTEAFF. For the CDR3, the DNA is TGTGCCAGCTCGGACGGAGAATCAAGGAACACTGAAGCTTTCTTT.

The chain uses TRBV6-5 and TRBJ2-2; D call uncertain. Germline V lookup: CDR1 MNHEY, CDR2 SVGAGI. The CDR3 covers 14 residues. V was clipped by 7 bases and J by 4 bases, with 13 bases between them. In DNA form, the CDR3 reads TGTGCCAGCACTCGGTCCACGGTCACCGGGGAGCTGTTTTTT. Protein sequence: CASTRSTVTGELFF.

As for this clonotype: One end of the junction fails to match germline, which may point to a read error. The genes are TRBV27 and TRBJ2-3; possibly TRBD2 for D (6 bases). CDR3 size: 17 residues. In germline, CDR1 is MNHEY, CDR2 SMNVEV (reference sequence). The CDR3 bases are TGTGCCAGCAGTTCCCAAGAAGGAGGGTGGGGCACAGGTACGCAGTATTTT. Protein: CASSSQEGGWGTGTQYF.

V gene TRBV7-9 combines with J gene TRBJ1-1; no clear D gene. This CDR3 has 11 amino acids. The V gene lost 5 bases and the J gene lost 7 bases, with 8 bases spanning the gap. Germline assignment: CDR1 SEHNR and CDR2 FQNEAQ (reference sequence). The CDR3 reads CASSPPGEAFF. The CDR3 DNA reads as TGTGCCAGCAGCCCACCGGGTGAAGCTTTCTTT.

This clonotype appeared a few times. This rearrangement joins TRBV4-2 to TRBJ2-1; D unresolved. The V end was cut by 2 bases, the J end by 5 bases, with 13 bases between. From germline, CDR1 is LGHNA and CDR2 YNFKEQ. The length of the CDR3 is 15 residues. The CDR3 sequence is CASSQPNRPDNEQFF. The CDR3 nucleotides read TGTGCCAGCAGCCAACCGAATCGCCCCGACAATGAGCAGTTCTTC.

V and J are TRBV4-1 and TRBJ2-1; 7 nucleotides match TRBD2. J lost 5 bases, V lost 1 base, and 2 bases had no gene match. Germline CDR1 and CDR2: MGHRA and YSYEKL. The CDR3 is 14 residues long. DNA of the CDR3: TGCGCCAGCAGCCAAGTAGCGGGCCACAATGAGCAGTTCTTC. It translates to CASSQVAGHNEQFF.

The V and J genes are TRBV29-1 and TRBJ2-5; D may be TRBD2 (6 bases). CDR1 and CDR2 (germline): SQVTM, ANQGSEA. The CDR3 loop spans 13 amino acids. The V gene lost 7 bases and the J gene lost 6 bases, with 18 bases spanning the gap. This chain's CDR3 is CSAWGDQDQTQYF. DNA of the CDR3: TGCAGCGCTTGGGGGGATCAAGATCAGACCCAGTACTTC.

J is TRBJ1-6 and V is TRBV20-1; 11 bases agree with TRBD1. The CDR3 runs to 17 residues. The germline V gene encodes CDR1 DFQATT and CDR2 SNEGSKA (reference sequence). In DNA, the CDR3 is TGCGGTATCGACGGAGGACAGGGGGCAGTCGGCATGGCACCCCTCCACTTT. It yields the protein CGIDGGQGAVGMAPLHF.

This clonotype showed up just a few times. The rearrangement links TRBV9 to TRBJ1-1; 7 bases fit TRBD1. The CDR3 runs 14 residues. The V and J ends lost 4 bases and 5 bases, in that order; junction bases with no gene match: 8. The V gene's germline CDR1 is SGDLS and CDR2 YYNGEE. This CDR3 reads CASSSPETGTEAFF. CDR3 DNA sequence: TGTGCCAGCAGCTCTCCCGAGACAGGGACTGAAGCTTTCTTT.

V is TRBV5-1 and J is TRBJ2-1, with TRBD1 as a possible D gene (5 bases). The V gene's germline CDR1 is SGHRS and CDR2 YFSETQ. The CDR3 consists of 15 residues. Trimming pared 0 bases from V and 8 bases from J, leaving 15 bases between. The CDR3 loop is CASSLDGIGVDEQFF. CDR3 bases: TGCGCCAGCAGCTTGGATGGGATAGGGGTCGATGAGCAGTTCTTC.

Details on this clonotype: This sequence may be a read error, since a much larger clone differs from it by one base. V is TRBV10-3 and J is TRBJ2-1; 8 bases are shared with TRBD2. This CDR3 is 15 amino acids long. From germline, CDR1 is ENHRY and CDR2 SYGVKD. After removal of 8 bases from V and 3 bases from J, the junction contained 9 bases not matched to a gene. The CDR3 protein is CAIARTSRLYNEQFF. CDR3 DNA sequence: TGTGCCATCGCCCGGACTAGCAGACTCTACAATGAGCAGTTCTTC.